A single sample is the source of the 9 T cell receptor beta chains below, sequenced in a study of T cell responses to AZD1222 COVID-19 vaccine. TCRdb's copy holds only in-frame clones and misses some; the assay was immunoSEQ multiplex PCR. Counted here are 95,000 to 100,000 clones, around 83% occurring once; the ten biggest clones make up about 1.4%. The material was peripheral blood, obtained on day 0 of AZD1222 vaccination. The source of these receptors is an adult in good health.

V usage is TRBV4-1 and J usage is TRBJ2-4, with 10 positions matching TRBD2. Germline CDR1 is MGHRA and CDR2 is YSYEKL. The CDR3 length is 19 residues. With V trimmed by 2 bases and J by 1 base, 11 bases remained unmatched. The CDR3 protein is CASSQRALAGREAKNIQYF. CDR3 nucleotides: TGCGCCAGCAGCCAAAGGGCACTAGCGGGGAGGGAGGCCAAAAACATTCAGTACTTC.

J is TRBJ1-1 and V is TRBV19; D not certain. This CDR3 is built from 12 residues. Germline CDR1 and CDR2: LNHDA and SQIVND (reference sequence). Trimming cost V 4 bases and J 2 bases, with 5 bases left between them. CDR3 protein: CASSNRNTEAFF. The CDR3, as DNA: TGTGCCAGTAGTAACAGAAACACTGAAGCTTTCTTT.

The chain is built from TRBV19 and TRBJ2-5; 8 bases line up with TRBD1. V lost 3 bases to trimming and J lost 5 bases; unmatched junction nucleotides: 11. This CDR3 is built from 16 residues. The germline CDR1 and CDR2 sequences are LNHDA and SQIVND (reference sequence). The CDR3 here is CASSIRPTGEAETQYF. The CDR3 coding sequence is TGTGCCAGTAGTATTCGGCCGACAGGGGAGGCGGAGACCCAGTACTTC.

CDR3 sequence reads: CASSQASGNSGNTIYF. The CDR3 nucleotides are TGTGCCAGCAGCCAAGCCTCAGGGAACTCTGGAAACACCATATATTTT. The gene calls are TRBV3-1 (or the pseudogene TRBV3-2) and TRBJ1-3, with a weak D call TRBD1 (5 bases). V was shortened by 1 base and J by 0 bases, with 10 bases between the two germline ends. Per germline, CDR1 LGHDT and CDR2 YNNKEL (reference sequence). This CDR3 spans 16 amino acids.

In DNA, the CDR3 is TGCGCCAGCAGCCAAGAGGGCCTAGCAAGCACAGATACGCAGTATTTT. It specifies CASSQEGLASTDTQYF. The rearrangement links TRBV4-1 to TRBJ2-3, with D perhaps matching TRBD2 (5 bases). Looked up from germline, CDR1 is MGHRA and CDR2 is YSYEKL. The V end lost 0 bases, the J end lost 0 bases, and 10 bases lay between the germline ends. There are 16 residues in the CDR3.

This rearrangement joins TRBV19 to TRBJ2-5; D may correspond to TRBD1 or TRBD2 (5 bases each). Germline values: CDR1 LNHDA, CDR2 SQIVND (reference sequence). V lost 4 bases to trimming and J lost 5 bases, with 17 bases between them. The CDR3 has 15 amino acids. In DNA, the CDR3 is TGTGCCAGTAGTACGACCGGGACGGAGCGGGAGACCCAGTACTTC. As protein: CASSTTGTERETQYF.

V and J are TRBV14 and TRBJ1-6; D gene unclear. This CDR3 is built from 16 residues. Trimming took off 1 base at V and 10 bases at J, with 17 bases between the two ends. CDR1 SGHDN and CDR2 FVKESK come from the germline V gene. The CDR3 nucleotides are TGTGCCAGCAGCCAAGCCGCCGTCCGGGGAGGATCACCCCTCCACTTT. Amino acids: CASSQAAVRGGSPLHF.

This chain uses TRBV3-1 (or the pseudogene TRBV3-2) with TRBJ2-7, with 9 bases identical to TRBD2. This CDR3 comprises 14 residues. The ends lost 3 bases at V and 3 bases at J; junction bases unmatched: 3. In germline, CDR1 is LGHDT, CDR2 YNNKEL (reference sequence). The chain's CDR3 is CASSQTSGGYEQYF. Written as DNA, the CDR3 is TGTGCCAGCAGCCAGACTAGCGGCGGCTACGAGCAGTACTTC.

The chain joins TRBV28 to TRBJ1-6; no clear D. The germline V gene encodes CDR1 MDHEN and CDR2 SYDVKM. V was trimmed by 6 bases and J by 5 bases, leaving 14 bases between them. The CDR3 spans 15 residues. CDR3 protein: CASSLLQNDNSPLHF. CDR3 in DNA: TGTGCCAGCAGCCTACTGCAAAACGATAATTCACCCCTCCACTTT.